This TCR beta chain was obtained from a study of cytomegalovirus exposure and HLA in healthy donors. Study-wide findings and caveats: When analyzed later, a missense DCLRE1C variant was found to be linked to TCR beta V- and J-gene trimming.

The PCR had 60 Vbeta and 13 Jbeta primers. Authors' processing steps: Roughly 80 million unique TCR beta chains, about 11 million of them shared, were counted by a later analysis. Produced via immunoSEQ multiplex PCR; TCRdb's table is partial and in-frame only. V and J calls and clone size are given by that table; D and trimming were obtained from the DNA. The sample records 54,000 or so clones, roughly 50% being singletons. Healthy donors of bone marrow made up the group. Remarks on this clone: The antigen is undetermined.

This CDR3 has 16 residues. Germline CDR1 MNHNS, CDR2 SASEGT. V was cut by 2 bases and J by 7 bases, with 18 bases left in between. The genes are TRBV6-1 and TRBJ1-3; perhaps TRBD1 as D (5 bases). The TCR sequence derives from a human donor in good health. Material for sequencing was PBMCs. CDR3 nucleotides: TGTGCCAGCAGTGAAAGCTCGAGACAGAACGTGAACACCATATATTTT. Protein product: CASSESSRQNVNTIYF.